A selection of T cell receptor beta chains follows, all from one sample in a study of T cells in Graves' hyperthyroidism and ophthalmopathy. TCRdb independently ran MiXCR on the multiplex PCR reads; one entry per CDR3 protein. The sample lists a few hundred thousand distinct CDR3 sequences; roughly 15% were seen once. Input material: blood. Receptor source: a woman in her forties with Graves' hyperthyroidism that later progressed to Graves' ophthalmopathy. CDR3s include the opening cysteine and the closing phenylalanine or tryptophan. D genes are given only for firm matches. Part of the rows lack a size; the others show once, few, many or a class for expanded clones.

J gene	D gene	V gene	clone size	CDR3 DNA	CDR3 protein
TRBJ2-1	-	TRBV6-5	many	TGTGCCAGCAGTTACTCGAGGCAGGCCACCAATGAGCAGTTCTTC	CASSYSRQATNEQFF
TRBJ1-3	-	TRBV15	many	TGTGCCACCAGCAGACTCCCGCGGGCCTCTGGAAACACCATATATTTT	CATSRLPRASGNTIYF
TRBJ1-1	-	TRBV2	-	TGTGCCAGCAGTGAATTTTTAACAGAATTGTACTTGGGCACTGAAGCTTTCTTT	CASSEFLTELYLGTEAFF
TRBJ1-6	-	TRBV28	many	TGTGCCAGCAGTACGCCATCTCGGGGGGCTCCCTATAATTCACCCCTCCACTTT	CASSTPSRGAPYNSPLHF
TRBJ2-1	TRBD2	TRBV19	few	TGTGCCAGTAGCGAGGGCGGGAGGATCGGTGAGCAGTTCTTC	CASSEGGRIGEQFF
TRBJ2-2	TRBD2	TRBV7-8	few	TGTGCCAGCAGCGAAAGACTAGCGGGAGGCACCGGGGAGCCGTTTTTT	CASSERLAGGTGEPFF
TRBJ1-1	-	TRBV7-9	many	TGTGCCAGCAGCTTAGGGCAGGCGACTGAAGCTTTCTTT	CASSLGQATEAFF
TRBJ1-1	-	TRBV7-2	many	TGTGCCAGCAGCTCCCCCAGGCGGGGACCTAAGTCTGAAGCTTTCTTT	CASSSPRRGPKSEAFF
TRBJ1-3	TRBD1	TRBV28	many	TGTGCCAGCAGTTCTGGACAGGGAAGGACTGGAAACACCATATATTTT	CASSSGQGRTGNTIYF
TRBJ2-5	-	TRBV7-3	many	TGTGCCAGCAGCATTAGCGGAAGGGGGGAGACCCAGTACTTC	CASSISGRGETQYF
TRBJ1-5	TRBD1	TRBV28	many	TGTGCCAGCAGTTCTACAGGGGCCGGCAATCAGCCCCAGCATTTT	CASSSTGAGNQPQHF
TRBJ2-1	-	TRBV5-1	many	TGCGCCAGCAGCCGGACCCGGGTCAGCCAGGAGCAGTTCTTC	CASSRTRVSQEQFF
TRBJ1-4	TRBD1	TRBV28	many	TGTGCCAGCAGTGGGGACAGTCAGAATGAAAAACTGTTTTTT	CASSGDSQNEKLFF
TRBJ2-2	-	TRBV10-2	once	TGCGCCTGTAAGGGCACCGGGGAGCTGTTTTTT	CACKGTGELFF
TRBJ2-1	TRBD2	TRBV28	few	TGTGCCAGCAGTTTAAGGACTAGCGGGAGGTCATACAATGAGCGGTTCTTC	CASSLRTSGRSYNERFF
TRBJ2-1	-	TRBV12-3/TRBV12-4	many	TGTGCCAGCACCCAAACTGTTTCCTACAATGAGCAGTTCTTC	CASTQTVSYNEQFF
TRBJ1-4	-	TRBV9	few	TGTGCCAGCAGCGCTGGCTACATCGCAACTAATGAAAAACTGTTTTTT	CASSAGYIATNEKLFF
TRBJ2-2	-	TRBV7-9	many	TGTGCCAGCAGCTTTGCGCCCTCCCCGACCGGGGAGCTGTTTTTT	CASSFAPSPTGELFF
TRBJ1-1	-	TRBV28	many	TGTGCCAGCGGTTCAGAAGGGGTCGGCACTGAAGCTTTCTTT	CASGSEGVGTEAFF
TRBJ2-3	-	TRBV24-1	many	TGTGCCACCGGTATCCCGGGTACAGATACGCAGTATTTT	CATGIPGTDTQYF
TRBJ1-3	-	TRBV2	many	TGTGCCAGCTTTAAGGGGCGTTCAGGAAACACCATATATTTT	CASFKGRSGNTIYF
TRBJ1-1	TRBD1	TRBV27	many	TGTGCCAGCAGCTACCATACAGGGGTGAACACTGAAGCTTTCTTT	CASSYHTGVNTEAFF
TRBJ2-1	-	TRBV5-1	many	TGCGCCAGCAGCCCCGCGAAAATAGCGGCGAGCTCCTACAATGAGCAGTTCTTC	CASSPAKIAASSYNEQFF
TRBJ2-3	-	TRBV20-1	many	TGCAGTGCTCTCCGACCTAGCACAGATACGCAGTATTTT	CSALRPSTDTQYF
TRBJ1-1	-	TRBV5-1	few	TGCGCCAGCAGCTTGGGGTGGCAGGGGAGGACTGAAGCTTTCTTT	CASSLGWQGRTEAFF
TRBJ2-1	TRBD2	TRBV28	-	TGTGCCAGCAGCCAAGCCGCTAGCGGGAGGCCGTCCTCCTACAATGAGCAGTTCTTC	CASSQAASGRPSSYNEQFF
TRBJ1-1	-	TRBV11-2	many	TGTGCCAGCAGCTTAGGGGCGGGTGGGACCACTGAAGCTTTCTTT	CASSLGAGGTTEAFF
TRBJ2-1	TRBD2	TRBV18	few	TGTGCCAGCTCACCCCTAGCGGGGGGTTGGAATGAGCAGTTCTTC	CASSPLAGGWNEQFF
TRBJ2-5	TRBD2	TRBV11-2	many	TGTGCCAGCAGCTTCCTTAGCGGGAGAGAGACCCAGTACTTC	CASSFLSGRETQYF
TRBJ1-2	-	TRBV5-8	many	TGTGCCAGCAGCGCTCGACAGAGGAAATTCCCTTTTAACTATGGCTACACCTTC	CASSARQRKFPFNYGYTF
TRBJ2-7	TRBD2	TRBV5-6	many	TGTGCCAGCAGCCTCCGGACTAGCGGGATCTACGAGCAGTACTTC	CASSLRTSGIYEQYF